The 15 T cell receptor beta chains below come from one sample, sequenced in a study of early T cells in non-severe SARS-CoV-2 infection. TCRdb redid the calling of the 5' RACE reads with MiXCR, one entry per CDR3 protein. Altogether about 70,000 distinct CDR3 sequences are present, about 14% being singletons, with the ten largest covering roughly 3.7%. The sample consisted of whole blood, taken at baseline. These receptors were taken from an adult who was a healthcare worker with PCR-confirmed SARS-CoV-2 infection or an uninfected control (not recorded which).

This sequence joins TRBV19 and TRBJ2-7; unclear D gene. The germline gives CDR1 LNHDA, CDR2 SQIVND (reference sequence). This CDR3 region has 13 residues. Trimming took 3 bases from V and 7 from J, leaving 13 bases between them. The DNA of the CDR3 is TGTGCCAGTAGTATTGGGGTAGAAAGAGAGCAGTACTTC. This translates into CASSIGVEREQYF.

With respect to this clonotype: This may stem from a read error, because a much larger clone lies one nucleotide away. CDR3 DNA sequence: TGTGCCAGCAGCACCGGCACGAACACCGGGGAGCTGTTTTTT. Its protein product is CASSTGTNTGELFF. The chain has TRBV7-9 and TRBJ2-2; D is unclear. The germline CDR1 and CDR2 sequences are SEHNR and FQNEAQ (reference sequence). The CDR3 length is 14 residues. V was trimmed by 5 bases and J by 0 bases, leaving 7 bases between them.

For the CDR3, the DNA is TGTGCCAGCAGCTCCCCGCCAGGGAAAACCGGGGAGCTGTTTTTT. Translated, it gives CASSSPPGKTGELFF. V is TRBV7-9 and J is TRBJ2-2; a possible D gene is TRBD1 (5 bases). CDR1 and CDR2 from the germline V gene are SEHNR and FQNEAQ (reference sequence). The V and J ends lost 4 bases and 5 bases respectively, with 14 bases between them. This CDR3 contains 15 residues. Variable domain in full (rest from reference TRBV7-9 and TRBJ2-2): DTGVSQNPRHKITKRGQNVTFRCDPISEHNRLYWYRQTLGQGPEFLTYFQNEAQLEKSRLLSDRFSAERPKGSFSTLEIQRTEQGDSAMYLCASSSPPGKTGELFFGEGSRLTVL.

There are a few counts of this clonotype. V gene TRBV3-1 combines with J gene TRBJ2-1; 10 bases are a match to TRBD1. The CDR3 contains 16 residues. V lost 0 bases, J lost 8 bases, and 7 bases stayed unmatched. Germline V lookup: CDR1 LGHDT, CDR2 YNNKEL (reference sequence). The CDR3: CASSQEPWTGGHEQFF. The CDR3 DNA sequence: TGTGCCAGCAGCCAAGAACCCTGGACAGGGGGACATGAGCAGTTCTTC.

This clonotype was seen only a few times. The chain uses TRBV12-3 or TRBV12-4 and TRBJ2-2; D may be TRBD1 (5 bases). This CDR3 is built from 12 residues. The ends were cut back, 11 bases at V and 7 bases at J, with 14 bases in the middle. The DNA of the CDR3 is TGTGCCCTGTCAAAGGGGAACGGGGAGCTGTTTTTT. This sequence encodes CALSKGNGELFF.

At least ten counts were recorded for this clonotype. V gene TRBV18 combines with J gene TRBJ2-1, with 9 positions matching TRBD1. The V gene end was trimmed by 5 bases and the J gene end by 5 bases; junction bases not matched to a gene: 16. This CDR3 has 18 residues. Germline V gene sequence: CDR1 KGHSH, CDR2 LQKENI. This chain's CDR3 is CASSEGQGFAKLDNEQFF. The CDR3 coding sequence is TGTGCCAGCTCAGAAGGACAGGGGTTTGCTAAATTGGACAATGAGCAGTTCTTC.

J is TRBJ1-2 and V is TRBV20-1, with TRBD1 identical over 8 bases. The CDR3 spans 13 residues. V lost 5 bases, J lost 3 bases, and 5 bases stayed unmatched. Germline V gene lookup returns CDR1 DFQATT and CDR2 SNEGSKA (reference sequence). The CDR3 spells CSAGTGYHYGYTF. The DNA of the CDR3 is TGCAGTGCTGGGACAGGCTATCACTATGGCTACACCTTC.

The V and J genes are TRBV2 and TRBJ1-5; 8 bases match TRBD1. J gave up 6 bases and V 5 bases, and 6 bases lay outside the gene matches. CDR3 length: 14 amino acids. Germline values: CDR1 SNHLY, CDR2 FYNNEI. The CDR3 DNA sequence: TGTGCCAGCAGTATCGGACAGGGAGGTCAGCCCCAGCATTTT. Its protein product is CASSIGQGGQPQHF.

This clonotype has more than one count but fewer than ten. The V and J genes are TRBV10-2 and TRBJ1-6; D ambiguous. The V and J ends lost 7 bases and 11 bases respectively, with 12 bases between them. CDR3 length: 12 amino acids. CDR1 and CDR2 from the germline V gene are WSHSY and SAAADI. Here the CDR3 reads CASITPSTPLHF. In nucleotides, the CDR3 is TGCGCCAGCATAACCCCATCGACACCCCTCCACTTT.

CDR3 sequence (DNA): TGCAGTGCTAGAGATCAGCGGGATTATGGCTACACCTTC. This sequence encodes CSARDQRDYGYTF. The chain combines TRBV20-1 with TRBJ1-2; no clear D gene. Germline assignment: CDR1 DFQATT and CDR2 SNEGSKA (reference sequence). V was cut by 0 bases and J by 5 bases, with 10 bases left in between. This CDR3 contains 13 residues.

The genes are TRBV5-1 and TRBJ2-5; weak D call: TRBD1 (5 bases). The germline V and J ends were trimmed by 2 bases and 5 bases, with 10 bases remaining between them. This CDR3 is 13 amino acids long. Germline values: CDR1 SGHRS, CDR2 YFSETQ. CDR3 residues: CASSLGVDETQYF. DNA for the CDR3: TGCGCCAGCAGCTTAGGGGTAGATGAGACCCAGTACTTC. The full variable domain, with the rest looked up from reference TRBV5-1 and TRBJ2-5, is KAGVTQTPRYLIKTRGQQVTLSCSPISGHRSVSWYQQTPGQGLQFLFEYFSETQRNKGNFPGRFSGRQFSNSRSEMNVSTLELGDSALYLCASSLGVDETQYFGPGTRLLVL.

The chain combines TRBV20-1 with TRBJ2-5; TRBD2 aligns across 10 bases. Germline V gene lookup returns CDR1 DFQATT and CDR2 SNEGSKA (reference sequence). This CDR3 spans 12 amino acids. Trimming removed 6 bases from V and 4 bases from J; junction bases left unmatched: 2. The CDR3 here is CSAPSGGETQYF. CDR3 nucleotide sequence: TGCAGTGCCCCTAGCGGGGGAGAGACCCAGTACTTC.

The gene calls are TRBV29-1 and TRBJ1-1; D gene ambiguous. The V gene lost 7 bases and the J gene lost 7 bases, with 13 bases spanning the gap. The germline V gene encodes CDR1 SQVTM and CDR2 ANQGSEA. The length of the CDR3 is 11 residues. The CDR3 DNA is TGCAGCGCTTCAGAATTGGGTGAAGCTTTCTTT. This sequence encodes CSASELGEAFF.

V is TRBV2 and J is TRBJ2-3; D uncertain. Deletions cut 1 base from V and 6 bases from J, with 14 bases between. The germline CDR1 and CDR2 sequences are SNHLY and FYNNEI. This CDR3 is 15 amino acids long. CDR3 nucleotide sequence: TGTGCCAGCAGTGAAGAAAGAGCAGCTGGGGATACGCAGTATTTT. It is translated as CASSEERAAGDTQYF.

The V gene is TRBV10-3, the J gene TRBJ2-5; TRBD2 matches at 7 bases. The CDR3 runs to 16 residues. Germline V lookup: CDR1 ENHRY, CDR2 SYGVKD. Trimming at V came to 3 bases and at J to 5 bases, leaving 12 bases not matched to a gene. This CDR3 reads CAISEGGSGPGETQYF. In DNA, the CDR3 is TGTGCCATCAGTGAAGGCGGGAGTGGCCCGGGGGAGACCCAGTACTTC.